This paragraph covers one T cell receptor (beta chain) sequence. The CDR3 has 16 amino acids. Germline V lookup: CDR1 SQVTM, CDR2 ANQGSEA. J lost 1 base, V lost 2 bases, and 4 bases had no gene match. This specimen belongs to a study of cytomegalovirus exposure and HLA in healthy donors. Sequenced by immunoSEQ multiplex PCR; TCRdb stores in-frame clones only, minus some. Among 300,000 to 450,000 clones listed, 70% to 90% were seen once. The TCR sequence derives from a woman between 18 and 29 years old in good health and CMV-seronegative. Sequenced material: PBMCs. The V and J genes are TRBV29-1 and TRBJ2-4, with 11 bases matching TRBD2. The CDR3 coding sequence is TGCAGCGTTGAAAGACTAGCGGGAAACGCCAAAAACATTCAGTACTTC. Protein sequence: CSVERLAGNAKNIQYF.